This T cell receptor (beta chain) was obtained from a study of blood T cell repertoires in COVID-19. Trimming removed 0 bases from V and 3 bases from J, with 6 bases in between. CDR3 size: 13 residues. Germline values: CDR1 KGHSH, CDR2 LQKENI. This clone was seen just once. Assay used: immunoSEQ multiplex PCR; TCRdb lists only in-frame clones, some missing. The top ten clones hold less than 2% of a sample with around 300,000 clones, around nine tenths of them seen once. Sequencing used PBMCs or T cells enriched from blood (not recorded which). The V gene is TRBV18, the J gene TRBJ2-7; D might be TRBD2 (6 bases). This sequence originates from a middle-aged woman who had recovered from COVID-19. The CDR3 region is CASSPPGLYEQYF. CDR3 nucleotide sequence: TGTGCCAGCTCACCACCGGGACTCTACGAGCAGTACTTC.